This entry lists 25 T cell receptor beta chains sequenced from one sample in a study of T cell clonotyping in hematopoietic cell transplantation. Sequencing was performed with immunoSEQ multiplex PCR; in TCRdb, only in-frame clones are kept and a portion is missing. The sample contains approximately 9,000 clones, 79% of which appear only once. Specified time point: recipient sample about 28 days before transplant, after cytoreduction. Here the sequenced sample was peripheral blood mononuclear cells, taken before stem cell transplant. The receptors shown here come from a man between 60 and 70 years old with acute myeloid leukemia. Some clones in this sample may be carry-over from other donors' samples.

The chain is built from TRBV29-1 and TRBJ2-3; 8 positions match TRBD2. The J segment lost 2 bases and the V segment lost 5 bases, leaving 6 bases of the junction unmatched. Per the germline V gene, CDR1 is SQVTM and CDR2 is ANQGSEA. The CDR3 consists of 14 residues. The chain's CDR3 is CSVRLAGNTDTQYF. DNA for the CDR3: TGCAGCGTTAGGTTAGCGGGAAACACAGATACGCAGTATTTT.

The gene calls are TRBV4-2 and TRBJ2-5, with D unresolved. This CDR3 has 12 residues. Looked up from germline, CDR1 is LGHNA and CDR2 is YNFKEQ. V lost 0 bases and J lost 5, with 4 bases in between. CDR3 sequence reads: CASSQDRETQYF. CDR3 coding DNA: TGTGCCAGCAGCCAAGATAGGGAGACCCAGTACTTC.

This clone has only a few counts. The genes are TRBV5-1 and TRBJ1-1; D is uncertain. Germline CDR1 reads SGHRS; CDR2 reads YFSETQ. The CDR3 sequence is 15 residues long. V was cut by 1 base and J by 0 bases, with 10 bases left in between. The DNA of the CDR3 is TGCGCCAGCAGCTTGTCCTCAAACATGAACACTGAAGCTTTCTTT. Translating it yields CASSLSSNMNTEAFF.

The rearrangement uses TRBV5-6 and TRBJ2-7; 10 bases line up with TRBD2. The CDR3 is 16 residues long. Losses at the gene ends were 3 bases for V and 4 bases for J; bases not matched to a gene: 10. The V gene's germline CDR1 is SGHDT and CDR2 YYEEEE. The CDR3 bases are TGTGCCAGCAGCTCCGATAGCGGGAGGCCCGGATACGAGCAGTACTTC. It specifies CASSSDSGRPGYEQYF.

The V call is TRBV28, the J call TRBJ1-5; D gene unclear. The CDR3 extends over 14 amino acids. In germline, CDR1 is MDHEN, CDR2 SYDVKM. Trimming stripped 4 bases from V and 2 bases from J, with 9 bases between. The CDR3 DNA reads as TGTGCCAGCAGTTATCGGTCGGGCAATCAGCCCCAGCATTTT. The encoded protein is CASSYRSGNQPQHF.

The V gene is TRBV6-1, the J gene TRBJ1-3; possibly TRBD1 for D (6 bases). Trimming cost V 6 bases and J 2 bases, with 14 bases left between them. This CDR3 comprises 15 residues. Germline V lookup: CDR1 MNHNS, CDR2 SASEGT. DNA for the CDR3: TGTGCCAGCAGAGTGGTACAGGGAGCTGGAAACACCATATATTTT. This sequence encodes CASRVVQGAGNTIYF.

The count of this clone is one. The rearrangement joins TRBV5-5 to TRBJ2-2; the match to TRBD2 covers 11 bases. V was pared by 3 bases and J by 3 bases, with 13 bases of the junction left unmatched. Germline CDR1 is SGHKS and CDR2 is YYEKEE (reference sequence). The CDR3 consists of 19 residues. CDR3 nucleotides: TGTGCCAGCAGCTATACCCTTTCGCCGGGACTAGCGGACACCGGGGAGCTGTTTTTT. This sequence encodes CASSYTLSPGLADTGELFF.

CDR3: CAWSRVREAFF. Written as DNA, the CDR3 is TGTGCCTGGAGTCGGGTACGTGAAGCTTTCTTT. This chain uses TRBV30 with TRBJ1-1, with D uncertain. The germline V gene encodes CDR1 GTSNPN and CDR2 SVGIG (reference sequence). The CDR3 is 11 amino acids. V was pared by 2 bases and J by 7 bases, with 8 bases between.

The chain recombines TRBV7-9 with TRBJ1-1; D unclear. This CDR3 region has 12 residues. V lost 1 base to trimming and J lost 0 bases, with 0 bases between them. The germline V gene has CDR1 SEHNR and CDR2 FQNEAQ (reference sequence). This CDR3 reads CASSLVNTEAFF. In DNA, the CDR3 is TGTGCCAGCAGCTTAGTGAACACTGAAGCTTTCTTT. Combining the CDR3 with reference TRBV7-9 and TRBJ1-1 gives the whole variable domain DTGVSQNPRHKITKRGQNVTFRCDPISEHNRLYWYRQTLGQGPEFLTYFQNEAQLEKSRLLSDRFSAERPKGSFSTLEIQRTEQGDSAMYLCASSLVNTEAFFGQGTRLTVV.

V is TRBV7-2 and J is TRBJ2-7, with 9 bases fitting TRBD2. The CDR3 is 14 amino acids. Germline V gene data show CDR1 as SGHTA and CDR2 as FQGNSA. The J segment lost 4 bases and the V segment lost 1 base, leaving 2 bases of the junction unmatched. CDR3 DNA sequence: TGTGCCAGCAGCTTAGGCGGGAGGGGTTACGAGCAGTACTTC. Translation: CASSLGGRGYEQYF.

The CDR3 nucleotides read TGTGCCAGCTTATTCGGGGGGGCCACCGGGGAGCTGTTTTTT. This translates into CASLFGGATGELFF. The chain is built from TRBV6-1 and TRBJ2-2; 8 bases are shared with TRBD2. CDR1 and CDR2 (germline): MNHNS, SASEGT. With V trimmed by 8 bases and J by 4 bases, 6 bases remained unmatched. The length of the CDR3 is 14 residues.

The chain employs TRBV7-3 and TRBJ2-6; TRBD1 is a possible D gene (6 bases). In germline, CDR1 is SGHTA, CDR2 FQGTGA. V lost 5 bases and J 0 bases, leaving 11 bases between the germline ends. The CDR3 consists of 16 residues. Here the CDR3 reads CASSPGQLSGANVLTF. For the CDR3, the DNA is TGTGCCAGCAGCCCGGGACAACTCTCTGGGGCCAACGTCCTGACTTTC.

The DNA for the CDR3 is TGTGCCTGGAGCCAGGGACGACATGAAAAACTGTTTTTT. Translated, it gives CAWSQGRHEKLFF. This sequence joins TRBV30 and TRBJ1-4; D is possibly TRBD1 (5 bases). CDR1 GTSNPN and CDR2 SVGIG come from the germline V gene (reference sequence). CDR3 size: 13 residues. Trimming pared 3 bases from V and 6 bases from J, leaving 11 bases between.

This chain uses TRBV10-2 with TRBJ1-5; no clear D gene. The CDR3 is 13 residues long. The germline CDR1 and CDR2 sequences are WSHSY and SAAADI. Trimming shortened V by 3 bases and J by 1 base, and 4 bases separated the two germline ends. The CDR3 DNA is TGCGCCAGCAGTGAAAACAGCAATCAGCCCCAGCATTTT. Translating gives CASSENSNQPQHF.

The rearrangement links TRBV25-1 to TRBJ2-3; D is ambiguous. This CDR3 spans 11 amino acids. Germline-derived CDR1 and CDR2 are MGHDK and SYGVNS. Trimming cost V 6 bases and J 10 bases, with 11 bases left between them. The CDR3 loop reads CASSKAAAQYF. As DNA, the CDR3 is TGTGCCAGCAGCAAAGCCGCTGCGCAGTATTTT.

This clone has just a few counts. The same CDR3 can be traced to other DNA sequences in this sample. The rearrangement joins TRBV5-4 to TRBJ2-3; D is possibly TRBD2 (6 bases). V was shortened by 0 bases and J by 5 bases, with 10 bases between the two germline ends. CDR3 size: 14 residues. Germline values: CDR1 SGHNT, CDR2 YYREEE (reference sequence). CDR3 amino acids: CASSLAGVGDTQYF. For the CDR3, the DNA is TGTGCCAGCAGCTTGGCGGGAGTGGGAGATACGCAGTATTTT.

The count of this clone is one. The chain links TRBV7-9 to TRBJ2-7; 8 bases align to TRBD1. J gave up 6 bases and V 4 bases, and 5 bases lay outside the gene matches. Germline CDR1 and CDR2: SEHNR and FQNEAQ (reference sequence). The CDR3 totals 13 residues. DNA of the CDR3: TGTGCCAGCAGCTCGTCGACAGGGGTCGAGCAGTACTTC. The encoded protein is CASSSSTGVEQYF.

This clone has a handful of counts. The chain recombines TRBV25-1 with TRBJ2-1; D remains ambiguous. The length of the CDR3 is 11 residues. CDR1 and CDR2 from the germline V gene are MGHDK and SYGVNS. The CDR3: CASFYYNEQFF. Written as DNA, the CDR3 is TGTGCGTCCTTTTACTACAATGAGCAGTTCTTC.

The chain joins TRBV6-1 to TRBJ1-5; 8 positions agree with TRBD1. Per germline, CDR1 MNHNS and CDR2 SASEGT. V dropped 4 bases and J dropped 5; count of bases not matched to a gene: 4. The length of the CDR3 is 14 residues. The CDR3: CASSVGQGHQPQHF. The CDR3 DNA reads TGTGCCAGCAGTGTAGGACAGGGACATCAGCCCCAGCATTTT.

This clone has just one count. The chain combines TRBV5-1 with TRBJ1-5; 8 bases are shared with TRBD1. V lost 4 bases to trimming and J lost 6 bases; unmatched junction nucleotides: 6. Germline CDR1 is SGHRS and CDR2 is YFSETQ. This CDR3 comprises 14 residues. The DNA of the CDR3 is TGCGCCAGCAGCCCGGACAGGGAAGGTCAGCCCCAGCATTTT. Residues: CASSPDREGQPQHF. The variable domain in full, with the rest retrieved from reference TRBV5-1 and TRBJ1-5, is KAGVTQTPRYLIKTRGQQVTLSCSPISGHRSVSWYQQTPGQGLQFLFEYFSETQRNKGNFPGRFSGRQFSNSRSEMNVSTLELGDSALYLCASSPDREGQPQHFGDGTRLSIL.

In its sample, this clone was seen once. The J gene is TRBJ2-1, the V gene TRBV28; TRBD2 matches at 13 bases. The length of the CDR3 is 15 residues. V was clipped by 6 bases and J by 8 bases; unmatched bases: 7. Germline V lookup: CDR1 MDHEN, CDR2 SYDVKM. CDR3 nucleotide sequence: TGTGCCAGCAGCCCCGGGACTAGCGGGATCTATGAGCAGTTCTTC. Its translation is CASSPGTSGIYEQFF.

The V call is TRBV5-4, the J call TRBJ2-7, with 9 bases fitting TRBD1. With 0 bases clipped from V and 4 bases from J, the junction kept 5 bases outside the gene matches. The CDR3 loop spans 15 amino acids. Germline CDR1 and CDR2: SGHNT and YYREEE (reference sequence). Here the CDR3 reads CASSLAGGQGYEQYF. The CDR3 nucleotides are TGTGCCAGCAGCTTGGCAGGCGGACAGGGGTACGAGCAGTACTTC.

J is TRBJ2-2 and V is TRBV10-2; D remains ambiguous. The ends were cut back, 3 bases at V and 0 bases at J, with 5 bases in the middle. The CDR3 runs 14 residues. The germline gives CDR1 WSHSY, CDR2 SAAADI. The CDR3 region is CASSDRTNTGELFF. CDR3 DNA: TGCGCCAGCAGTGACAGGACGAACACCGGGGAGCTGTTTTTT.

The chain employs TRBV27 and TRBJ2-7; 9 bases fit TRBD1. Germline CDR1 MNHEY, CDR2 SMNVEV (reference sequence). Trimming removed 8 bases from V and 3 bases from J; junction bases left unmatched: 14. The CDR3 is 16 residues long. CDR3 sequence reads: CASASLPGTGSYEQYF. The CDR3 region has the DNA TGTGCCAGCGCCTCACTACCCGGGACAGGGAGCTACGAGCAGTACTTC.

This clone was counted between two and nine times. The genes are TRBV5-1 and TRBJ2-7; the match to TRBD1 covers 10 bases. The J segment lost 2 bases and the V segment lost 7 bases, leaving 6 bases of the junction unmatched. CDR1 SGHRS and CDR2 YFSETQ come from the germline V gene. The CDR3 contains 14 residues. In DNA form, the CDR3 reads TGCGCCAGCCGGGGAGGGACAGGGGCCTACGAGCAGTACTTC. The encoded protein is CASRGGTGAYEQYF.